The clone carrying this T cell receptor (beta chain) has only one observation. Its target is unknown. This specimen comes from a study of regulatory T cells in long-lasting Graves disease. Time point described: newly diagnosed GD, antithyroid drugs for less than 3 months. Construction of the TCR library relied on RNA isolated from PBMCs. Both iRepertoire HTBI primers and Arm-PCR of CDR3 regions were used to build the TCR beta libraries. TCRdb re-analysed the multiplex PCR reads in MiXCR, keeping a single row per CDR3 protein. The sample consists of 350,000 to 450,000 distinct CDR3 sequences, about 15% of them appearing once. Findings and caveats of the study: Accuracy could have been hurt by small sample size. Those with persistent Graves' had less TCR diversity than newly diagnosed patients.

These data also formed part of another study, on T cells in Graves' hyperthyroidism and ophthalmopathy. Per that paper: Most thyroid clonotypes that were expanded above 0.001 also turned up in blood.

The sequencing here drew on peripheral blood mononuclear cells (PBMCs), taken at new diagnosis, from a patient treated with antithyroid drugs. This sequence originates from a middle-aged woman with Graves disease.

The CDR3 protein is CASSQDPEREGLSNEQFF. CDR3 sequence (DNA): TGCGCCAGCAGCCAAGACCCGGAGCGGGAGGGCCTATCCAATGAGCAGTTCTTC. The J gene is TRBJ2-1, the V gene TRBV4-1; 10 bases are shared with TRBD2. The length of the CDR3 is 18 residues. The ends lost 0 bases at V and 6 bases at J; junction bases unmatched: 11. Germline V gene data show CDR1 as MGHRA and CDR2 as YSYEKL.